Sequencing of this T cell receptor beta chain was carried out in a study of cytomegalovirus exposure and HLA in healthy donors. General study points: In a later analysis, parvovirus B19, influenza, CMV and Epstein-Barr virus appeared linked to several top co-occurrence clusters.

Germline CDR1 and CDR2: SGHRS and YFSETQ. CDR3 length: 21 residues. The trim removed 0 bases at V and 6 bases at J, leaving 24 bases unmatched. A multiplex PCR was run with 60 Vbeta primers and 13 Jbeta primers. TCRdb's table, derived via immunoSEQ multiplex PCR, lists solely in-frame clones and lacks some. Found here are 180,000 or so clones; the top ten clones hold 0.7% to 1%. As concerns this clone: As yet, its antigen is unknown.

The sample taken for sequencing was PBMCs. This receptor was identified in a woman under 30 in good health and CMV-seropositive. The chain couples TRBV5-1 to TRBJ1-3; 7 bases agree with TRBD1. CDR3 loop: CASSLVSSMGSDRVLENTIYF. The DNA for the CDR3 is TGCGCCAGCAGCTTGGTATCGTCAATGGGTTCCGACAGGGTGCTTGAAAACACCATATATTTT.